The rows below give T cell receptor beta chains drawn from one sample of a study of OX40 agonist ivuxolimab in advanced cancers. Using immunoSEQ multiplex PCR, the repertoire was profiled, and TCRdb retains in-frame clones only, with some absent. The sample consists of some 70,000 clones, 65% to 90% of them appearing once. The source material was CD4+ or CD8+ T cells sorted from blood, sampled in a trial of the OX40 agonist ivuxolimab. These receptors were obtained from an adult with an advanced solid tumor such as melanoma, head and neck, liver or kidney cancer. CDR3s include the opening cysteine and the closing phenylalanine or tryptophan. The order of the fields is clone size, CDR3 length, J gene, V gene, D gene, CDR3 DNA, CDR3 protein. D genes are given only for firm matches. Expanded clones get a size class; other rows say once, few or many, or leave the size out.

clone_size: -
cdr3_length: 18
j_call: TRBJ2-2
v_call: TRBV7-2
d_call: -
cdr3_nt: TGTGCCAGCAGCTCCGGGACGGACTATAAACTGAACACCGGGGAGCTGTTTTTT
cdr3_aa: CASSSGTDYKLNTGELFF

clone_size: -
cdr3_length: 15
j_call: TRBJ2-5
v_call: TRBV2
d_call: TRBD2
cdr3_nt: TGTGCCAGCAGTGGACTAGCGGGGGGGAGAGAGACCCAGTACTTC
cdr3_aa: CASSGLAGGRETQYF

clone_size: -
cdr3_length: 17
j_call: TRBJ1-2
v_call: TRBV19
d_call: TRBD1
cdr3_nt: TGTGCCAGTAGTGACTGGACAGGGAGGGCCTCTAACTATGGCTACACCTTC
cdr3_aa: CASSDWTGRASNYGYTF

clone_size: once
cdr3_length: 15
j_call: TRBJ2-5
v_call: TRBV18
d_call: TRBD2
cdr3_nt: TGTGCCAGCTCACCGGCGGGGGGGAACCAAGAGACCCAGTACTTC
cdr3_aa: CASSPAGGNQETQYF

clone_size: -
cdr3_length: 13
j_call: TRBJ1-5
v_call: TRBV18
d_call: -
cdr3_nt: TGTGCCAGCTCACCGGTACAGAATCAGCCCCAGCATTTT
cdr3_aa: CASSPVQNQPQHF

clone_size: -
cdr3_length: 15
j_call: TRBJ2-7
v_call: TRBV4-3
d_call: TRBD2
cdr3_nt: TGCGCCAGCAGCAACCGGGGGGGCATGGCCTACGAGCAGTACTTC
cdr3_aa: CASSNRGGMAYEQYF

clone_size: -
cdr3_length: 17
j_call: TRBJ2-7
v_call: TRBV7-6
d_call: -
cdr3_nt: TGTGCCAGCAGCTTAGCGGGGAGGTTTTCACCCCCCTACGAGCAGTACTTC
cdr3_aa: CASSLAGRFSPPYEQYF

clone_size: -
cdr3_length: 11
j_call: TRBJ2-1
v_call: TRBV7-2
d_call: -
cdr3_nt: TGTGCCAGCAGCTTACTCAATGAGCAGTTCTTC
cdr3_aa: CASSLLNEQFF

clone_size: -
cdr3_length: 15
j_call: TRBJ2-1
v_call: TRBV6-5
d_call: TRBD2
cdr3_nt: TGTGCCAGCAGTTACGACGGGAGGTGGGGCAATGAGCAGTTCTTC
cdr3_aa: CASSYDGRWGNEQFF

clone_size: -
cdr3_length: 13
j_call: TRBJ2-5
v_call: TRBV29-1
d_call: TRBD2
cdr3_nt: TGCAGCGTTGAAGTTGGGGGGGAAGAGACCCAGTACTTC
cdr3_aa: CSVEVGGEETQYF

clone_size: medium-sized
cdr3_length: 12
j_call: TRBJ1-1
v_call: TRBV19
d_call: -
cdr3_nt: TGTGCCAGTAGCTGGGGGAACACTGAAGCTTTCTTT
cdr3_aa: CASSWGNTEAFF

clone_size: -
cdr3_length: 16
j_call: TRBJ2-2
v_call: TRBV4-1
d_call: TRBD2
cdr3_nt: TGCGCCAGCAGCCAAGTAGGGACTAGAAGAACCGGGGAGCTGTTTTTT
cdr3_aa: CASSQVGTRRTGELFF

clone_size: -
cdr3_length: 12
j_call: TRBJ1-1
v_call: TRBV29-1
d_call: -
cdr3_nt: TGCAGCGTTACTCGATTCCAGACTGAAGCTTTCTTT
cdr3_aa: CSVTRFQTEAFF

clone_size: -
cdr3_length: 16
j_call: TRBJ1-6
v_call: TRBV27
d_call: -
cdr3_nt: TGTGCCAGCAGTTTACGGAGGGGTGCCTATAATTCACCCCTCCACTTT
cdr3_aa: CASSLRRGAYNSPLHF

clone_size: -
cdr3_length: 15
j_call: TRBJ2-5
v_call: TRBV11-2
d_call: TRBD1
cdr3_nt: TGTGCCAGCAGCTCTCGCAGGGGGCTCCAAGAGACCCAGTACTTC
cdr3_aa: CASSSRRGLQETQYF

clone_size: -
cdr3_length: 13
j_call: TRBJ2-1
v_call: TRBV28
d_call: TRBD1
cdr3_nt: TGTGCCACGAAATACAGGGGGCAAAATGAGCAGTTCTTC
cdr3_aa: CATKYRGQNEQFF

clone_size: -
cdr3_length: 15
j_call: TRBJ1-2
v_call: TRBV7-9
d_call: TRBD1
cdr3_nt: TGTGCCAGCAGCTTAGCCACAGGGGGCCACTATGGCTACACCTTC
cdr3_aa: CASSLATGGHYGYTF

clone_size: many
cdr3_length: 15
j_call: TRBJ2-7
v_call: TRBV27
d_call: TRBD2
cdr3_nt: TGTGCCAGCAGTCTAGCGGGAGGGCCCTCCTACGAGCAGTACTTC
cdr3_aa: CASSLAGGPSYEQYF

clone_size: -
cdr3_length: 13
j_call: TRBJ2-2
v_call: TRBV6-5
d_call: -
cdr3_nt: TGTGCCAGCACCAATAGGGGCGCCGGGGAGCTGTTTTTT
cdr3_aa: CASTNRGAGELFF

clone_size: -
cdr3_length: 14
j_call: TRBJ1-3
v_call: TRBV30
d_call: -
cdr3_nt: TGTGCCTGGAGGGTAGGACGCTCTGGAAACACCATATATTTT
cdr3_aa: CAWRVGRSGNTIYF

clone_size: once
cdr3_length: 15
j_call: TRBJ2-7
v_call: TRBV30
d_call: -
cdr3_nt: TGTGCCTGGAGTACCCGGCAGGGGGGCTCCTACGAGCAGTACTTC
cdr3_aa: CAWSTRQGGSYEQYF

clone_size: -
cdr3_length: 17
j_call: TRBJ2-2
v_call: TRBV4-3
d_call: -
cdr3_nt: TGCGCCAGCAGCCAAGATGCGCGGGGCCAGAACACCGGGGAGCTGTTTTTT
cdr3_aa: CASSQDARGQNTGELFF

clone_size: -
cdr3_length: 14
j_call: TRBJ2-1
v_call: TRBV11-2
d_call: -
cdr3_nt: TGTGCCAGCAGCTTAGCGGGAGCCCACAATGAGCAGTTCTTC
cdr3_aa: CASSLAGAHNEQFF

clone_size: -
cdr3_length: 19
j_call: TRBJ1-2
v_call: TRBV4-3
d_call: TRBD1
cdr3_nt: TGCGCCAGCAGCCAAGGAAGGGTCGATAAGCGGACAGGGGATCAGGGCTACACCTTC
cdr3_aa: CASSQGRVDKRTGDQGYTF

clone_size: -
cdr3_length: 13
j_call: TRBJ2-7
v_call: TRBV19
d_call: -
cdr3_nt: TGTGCCAGTACCCCACCCTTGAATTACGAGCAGTACTTC
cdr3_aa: CASTPPLNYEQYF

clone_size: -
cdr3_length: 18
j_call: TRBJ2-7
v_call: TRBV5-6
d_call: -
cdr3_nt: TGTGCCAGCAGCTTGGTTATCGTGGGACCCTCTAGAGAGGGCGAGCAGTACTTC
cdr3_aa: CASSLVIVGPSREGEQYF

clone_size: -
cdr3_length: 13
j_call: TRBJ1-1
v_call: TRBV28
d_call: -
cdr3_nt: TGTGCCAGCAGCGAACCCTCCCGTCTGTGGGCTTTCTTT
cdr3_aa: CASSEPSRLWAFF

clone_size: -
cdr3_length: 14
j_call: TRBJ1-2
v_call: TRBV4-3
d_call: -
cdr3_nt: TGCGCCAGCAGCCAAGCTCCGGGGGTGGGTGGCTACACCTTC
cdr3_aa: CASSQAPGVGGYTF

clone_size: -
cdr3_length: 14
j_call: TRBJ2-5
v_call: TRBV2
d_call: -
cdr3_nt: TGTGCCAGCAGTGACGCACGGCGGGTGGAGACCCAGTACTTC
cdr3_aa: CASSDARRVETQYF

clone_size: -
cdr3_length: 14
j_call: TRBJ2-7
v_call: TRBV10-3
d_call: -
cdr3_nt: TGTGCCATCAGTGAGTCGACCAGTGGCTACGAGCAGTACTTC
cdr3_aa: CAISESTSGYEQYF